This is a list of T cell receptor beta chains from one sample in a study of blood T cell repertoires in COVID-19. TCRdb's table, derived via immunoSEQ multiplex PCR, lists solely in-frame clones and lacks some. The repertoire holds about 170,000 clones, over 85% seen once, with 4.6% in the top ten. The specimen sequenced was peripheral blood. All receptors derive from a woman in her 50s with acute or convalescent COVID-19. Each CDR3 is given with its conserved first and last residue. Each record gives: D gene, V gene, J gene, clone size, CDR3 protein, CDR3 DNA. A D gene is named only where the DNA matches it firmly. Part of the rows lack a size; the others show once, few, many or a class for expanded clones.

D: -; V: TRBV25-1; J: TRBJ1-2; size: once; CDR3: CASSQGGYGYTF; DNA: TGTGCCAGCAGTCAAGGCGGGTATGGCTACACCTTC
D: -; V: TRBV19; J: TRBJ2-1; size: -; CDR3: CASSITGSSYNEQFF; DNA: TGTGCCAGTAGTATCACAGGGAGCTCCTACAATGAGCAGTTCTTC
D: TRBD1; V: TRBV9; J: TRBJ1-2; size: -; CDR3: CASSVGTGAYGYTF; DNA: TGTGCCAGCAGCGTAGGGACAGGGGCCTACGGCTACACCTTC
D: -; V: TRBV5-8; J: TRBJ1-2; size: -; CDR3: CASASGVGSYGYTF; DNA: TGTGCCAGCGCGTCCGGGGTAGGCTCCTATGGCTACACCTTC
D: TRBD1; V: TRBV7-9; J: TRBJ1-2; size: -; CDR3: CASSSIRGQGAYGYTF; DNA: TGTGCCAGCAGCTCTATCCGCGGACAGGGAGCCTATGGCTACACCTTC
D: TRBD1; V: TRBV24-1; J: TRBJ2-3; size: -; CDR3: CATSDWDRDADTQYF; DNA: TGTGCCACCAGTGATTGGGACAGGGACGCAGATACGCAGTATTTT
D: -; V: TRBV29-1; J: TRBJ1-1; size: -; CDR3: CSVEDQAGMNTEAFF; DNA: TGCAGCGTTGAAGATCAGGCAGGTATGAACACTGAAGCTTTCTTT
D: -; V: TRBV9; J: TRBJ2-6; size: -; CDR3: CASSQEGSGANVLTF; DNA: TGTGCCAGCAGCCAGGAGGGCTCTGGGGCCAACGTCCTGACTTTC
D: TRBD1; V: TRBV4-1; J: TRBJ1-5; size: -; CDR3: CASSQLQGSNQPQHF; DNA: TGCGCCAGCAGCCAACTACAGGGGAGCAATCAGCCCCAGCATTTT
D: -; V: TRBV7-9; J: TRBJ1-5; size: -; CDR3: CASSLGPPLSNQPQHF; DNA: TGTGCCAGCAGCTTAGGTCCCCCTCTAAGCAATCAGCCCCAGCATTTT
D: -; V: TRBV6-5; J: TRBJ2-7; size: -; CDR3: CASSYYGTSYEQYF; DNA: TGTGCCAGCAGTTACTATGGGACATCCTACGAGCAGTACTTC
D: TRBD2; V: TRBV30; J: TRBJ2-2; size: -; CDR3: CAWNIFGASGNTGELFF; DNA: TGTGCCTGGAACATTTTTGGGGCTAGCGGAAACACCGGGGAGCTGTTTTTT
D: -; V: TRBV12-3/TRBV12-4; J: TRBJ1-1; size: -; CDR3: CASSLSTNTEAFF; DNA: TGTGCCAGCAGTCTCAGTACGAACACTGAAGCTTTCTTT
D: TRBD2; V: TRBV30; J: TRBJ2-7; size: -; CDR3: CAWSLGTSGSEEQYF; DNA: TGTGCCTGGAGTTTGGGGACTAGCGGGAGTGAAGAGCAGTACTTC
D: -; V: TRBV28; J: TRBJ2-7; size: -; CDR3: CASSLGQGTNEGEQYF; DNA: TGTGCCAGCAGTTTAGGGCAGGGTACGAACGAAGGCGAGCAGTACTTC
D: -; V: TRBV19; J: TRBJ1-1; size: -; CDR3: CASMSGLTEAFF; DNA: TGTGCCAGTATGTCAGGGCTCACTGAAGCTTTCTTT
D: -; V: TRBV7-8; J: TRBJ2-1; size: -; CDR3: CASSGRWSTHEQFF; DNA: TGTGCCAGCAGCGGGAGATGGAGTACCCATGAGCAGTTCTTC
D: -; V: TRBV10-3; J: TRBJ1-5; size: -; CDR3: CAISESGGVSPQHF; DNA: TGTGCCATCAGTGAGTCCGGGGGAGTTTCGCCCCAGCATTTT
D: TRBD1; V: TRBV11-2; J: TRBJ1-1; size: -; CDR3: CASSLFEGANTEAFF; DNA: TGTGCCAGCAGCTTATTCGAGGGGGCGAACACTGAAGCTTTCTTT
D: -; V: TRBV9; J: TRBJ2-5; size: -; CDR3: CASSVQAGLQETQYF; DNA: TGTGCCAGCAGCGTCCAAGCGGGCCTCCAAGAGACCCAGTACTTC
D: -; V: TRBV28; J: TRBJ1-2; size: -; CDR3: CASSFRARGYTF; DNA: TGTGCCAGCAGTTTCAGGGCCCGGGGCTACACCTTC
D: -; V: TRBV19; J: TRBJ1-2; size: -; CDR3: CASSIPGNYGYTF; DNA: TGTGCCAGTAGTATCCCGGGAAACTATGGCTACACCTTC
D: -; V: TRBV4-3; J: TRBJ1-3; size: -; CDR3: CASSPGQSNSKGNTIYF; DNA: TGCGCCAGCAGCCCCGGACAGTCTAACTCTAAAGGAAACACCATATATTTT
D: -; V: TRBV5-4; J: TRBJ2-1; size: -; CDR3: CASSLDIYNEQFF; DNA: TGTGCCAGCAGCTTGGACATCTACAATGAGCAGTTCTTC
D: TRBD2; V: TRBV2; J: TRBJ2-3; size: -; CDR3: CASSLAGGKPDTQYF; DNA: TGTGCCAGCAGCCTAGCGGGGGGGAAACCAGATACGCAGTATTTT
D: -; V: TRBV12-3/TRBV12-4; J: TRBJ1-2; size: few; CDR3: CASSLSGNYGYTF; DNA: TGTGCCAGCAGTTTGAGCGGTAACTATGGCTACACCTTC
D: TRBD1; V: TRBV20-1; J: TRBJ2-7; size: -; CDR3: CSARAGTDKYF; DNA: TGCAGTGCTAGAGCCGGGACAGATAAGTACTTC
D: -; V: TRBV2; J: TRBJ2-7; size: -; CDR3: CASGRGPLYEQYF; DNA: TGTGCCAGCGGAAGGGGCCCACTCTACGAGCAGTACTTC
D: -; V: TRBV5-1; J: TRBJ1-2; size: -; CDR3: CASSLNREGTYTF; DNA: TGCGCCAGCAGCTTGAATAGGGAGGGTACCTACACCTTC
D: -; V: TRBV18; J: TRBJ1-6; size: -; CDR3: CASSPPNQAGFSPLHF; DNA: TGTGCCAGCTCACCACCGAACCAGGCAGGGTTTTCACCCCTCCACTTT
D: -; V: TRBV19; J: TRBJ1-2; size: -; CDR3: CASSLISATGYTF; DNA: TGTGCCAGTAGTCTAATATCAGCGACCGGCTACACCTTC
D: -; V: TRBV2; J: TRBJ1-5; size: -; CDR3: CASSEPDQPQHF; DNA: TGTGCCAGCAGTGAACCAGATCAGCCCCAGCATTTT
D: TRBD1; V: TRBV2; J: TRBJ1-6; size: -; CDR3: CASRSKDSRDRGLWSYNSPLHF; DNA: TGTGCCAGCAGGTCAAAAGACTCGCGGGACAGGGGTTTATGGTCCTATAATTCACCCCTCCACTTT
D: -; V: TRBV6-2/TRBV6-3; J: TRBJ2-7; size: -; CDR3: CASSPPATGQYF; DNA: TGTGCCAGCAGTCCACCGGCGACAGGGCAGTACTTC
D: TRBD1; V: TRBV28; J: TRBJ1-4; size: -; CDR3: CASSPPQGQGGEKLFF; DNA: TGTGCCAGCAGTCCCCCACAGGGACAGGGTGGAGAAAAACTGTTTTTT
D: -; V: TRBV4-1; J: TRBJ1-5; size: -; CDR3: CASSQGFGPQHF; DNA: TGCGCCAGCAGCCAAGGGTTCGGGCCCCAGCATTTT
D: TRBD1; V: TRBV27; J: TRBJ1-1; size: -; CDR3: CASALTGPVTEAFF; DNA: TGTGCCAGCGCTTTGACAGGGCCGGTCACTGAAGCTTTCTTT
D: -; V: TRBV12-3/TRBV12-4; J: TRBJ1-1; size: -; CDR3: CASSLGLTEAFF; DNA: TGTGCCAGCAGTTTAGGGCTTACTGAAGCTTTCTTT
D: TRBD1; V: TRBV19; J: TRBJ1-4; size: -; CDR3: CASSIPPDREDEKLFF; DNA: TGTGCCAGTAGTATCCCCCCCGACAGGGAGGATGAAAAACTGTTTTTT
D: TRBD1; V: TRBV24-1; J: TRBJ2-1; size: -; CDR3: CATSEGTGPLLDEQFF; DNA: TGTGCCACCAGTGAAGGGACAGGGCCTTTGTTGGATGAGCAGTTCTTC
D: -; V: TRBV14; J: TRBJ1-2; size: -; CDR3: CASSQVTRGGYTF; DNA: TGTGCCAGCAGCCAAGTCACACGGGGTGGCTACACCTTC
D: -; V: TRBV27; J: TRBJ1-1; size: -; CDR3: CASSLEQGLTEAFF; DNA: TGTGCCAGCAGTTTAGAGCAGGGGCTCACTGAAGCTTTCTTT
D: -; V: TRBV29-1; J: TRBJ2-1; size: -; CDR3: CSVAFRGEQFF; DNA: TGCAGCGTTGCGTTTCGGGGTGAGCAGTTCTTC
D: TRBD1; V: TRBV2; J: TRBJ1-4; size: -; CDR3: CASRSTTGIGPRGRAIEKLFF; DNA: TGTGCCAGCAGGAGCACGACAGGGATCGGACCAAGGGGTCGCGCAATTGAAAAACTGTTTTTT
D: -; V: TRBV30; J: TRBJ1-2; size: -; CDR3: CAWSVTTEDYGYTF; DNA: TGTGCCTGGAGTGTAACAACAGAAGACTATGGCTACACCTTC
D: -; V: TRBV30; J: TRBJ1-1; size: -; CDR3: CAWRVTGSGNTEAFF; DNA: TGTGCCTGGAGAGTTACAGGGTCAGGGAACACTGAAGCTTTCTTT
D: TRBD2; V: TRBV4-3; J: TRBJ2-7; size: -; CDR3: CASSQGTSAAYEQYF; DNA: TGCGCCAGCAGCCAGGGGACTAGCGCAGCCTACGAGCAGTACTTC
D: TRBD1; V: TRBV19; J: TRBJ1-1; size: -; CDR3: CASSTDREGGTEAFF; DNA: TGTGCCAGTAGTACGGACAGGGAAGGTGGTACTGAAGCTTTCTTT